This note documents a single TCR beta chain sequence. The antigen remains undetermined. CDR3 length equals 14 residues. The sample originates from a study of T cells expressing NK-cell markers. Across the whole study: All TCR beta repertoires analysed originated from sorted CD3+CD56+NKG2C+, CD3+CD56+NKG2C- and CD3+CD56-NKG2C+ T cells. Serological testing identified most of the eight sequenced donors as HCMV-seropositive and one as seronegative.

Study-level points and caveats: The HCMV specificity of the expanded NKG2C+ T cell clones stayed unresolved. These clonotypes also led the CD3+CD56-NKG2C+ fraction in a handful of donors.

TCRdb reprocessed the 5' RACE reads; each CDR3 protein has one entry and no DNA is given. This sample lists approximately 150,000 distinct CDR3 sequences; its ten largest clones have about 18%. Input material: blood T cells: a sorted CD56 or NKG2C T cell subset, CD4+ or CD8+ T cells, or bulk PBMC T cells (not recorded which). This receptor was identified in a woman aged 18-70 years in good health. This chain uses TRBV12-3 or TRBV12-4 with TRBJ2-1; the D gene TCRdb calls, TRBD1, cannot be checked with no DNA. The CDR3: CASSLYRGYNEQFF.